The 20 T cell receptor beta chains below come from one sample, sequenced in a study of cytomegalovirus exposure and HLA in healthy donors. 60 Vbeta and 13 Jbeta primers were used in PCR. Using immunoSEQ multiplex PCR, the repertoire was profiled, and TCRdb retains in-frame clones only, with some absent. Here the sample spans roughly 100,000 clones, 70% being singletons. Sequencing input: PBMCs. These receptors were taken from a woman between 45 and 60 years old in good health and CMV-seropositive.

V usage is TRBV19 and J usage is TRBJ2-6; no clear D. This CDR3 region has 16 residues. Per the germline V gene, CDR1 is LNHDA and CDR2 is SQIVND (reference sequence). V lost 1 base, J lost 0 bases, and 7 bases lay in between. CDR3 loop: CASSIVSNSGANVLTF. The CDR3 DNA reads as TGTGCCAGTAGTATAGTTTCCAACTCTGGGGCCAACGTCCTGACTTTC.

The chain combines TRBV4-3 with TRBJ1-5; 7 bases are shared with TRBD1. V dropped 3 bases and J dropped 1; count of bases not matched to a gene: 3. The CDR3 has 15 amino acids. Germline CDR1 reads LGHNA; CDR2 reads YSLEER. The CDR3 region is CASSQDRKSNQPQHF. The CDR3 DNA is TGCGCCAGCAGCCAGGACAGGAAAAGCAATCAGCCCCAGCATTTT.

V gene TRBV7-6 combines with J gene TRBJ2-7; a weak D match, TRBD1 (6 bases). Trimming took 1 base from V and 6 from J, leaving 19 bases between them. The CDR3 consists of 16 residues. Germline CDR1 is SGHVS and CDR2 is FNYEAQ. The CDR3 region has the DNA TGTGCCAGCAGCTTAGGGGTAGGGCAGGGGATGGGCGAGCAGTACTTC. Its translation is CASSLGVGQGMGEQYF.

The chain employs TRBV4-1 and TRBJ2-7; 11 nucleotides align to TRBD2. CDR3 length equals 15 residues. The V and J ends lost 2 bases and 3 bases, in that order; junction bases with no gene match: 3. Germline CDR1 is MGHRA and CDR2 is YSYEKL. The CDR3 loop is CASSQPTSGDYEQYF. The DNA of the CDR3 is TGCGCCAGCAGCCAACCGACTAGCGGGGACTACGAGCAGTACTTC.

The chain couples TRBV5-4 to TRBJ1-1; D ambiguous. The germline CDR1 and CDR2 sequences are SGHNT and YYREEE (reference sequence). This CDR3 contains 13 residues. V was trimmed by 2 bases and J by 1 base, leaving 6 bases between them. The CDR3 coding sequence is TGTGCCAGCAGCTTTCCCGGGAACACTGAAGCTTTCTTT. Its translation is CASSFPGNTEAFF. The full variable domain, completed using reference TRBV5-4 and TRBJ1-1, is ETGVTQSPTHLIKTRGQQVTLRCSSQSGHNTVSWYQQALGQGPQFIFQYYREEENGRGNFPPRFSGLQFPNYSSELNVNALELDDSALYLCASSFPGNTEAFFGQGTRLTVV.

The genes are TRBV28 and TRBJ1-5; 7 bases fit TRBD1. This CDR3 has 14 amino acids. The germline gives CDR1 MDHEN, CDR2 SYDVKM. The J segment lost 4 bases and the V segment lost 6 bases, leaving 6 bases of the junction unmatched. The CDR3 nucleotides read TGTGCCAGCAGGTTCCAGGGGGTTAATCAGCCCCAGCATTTT. Its translation: CASRFQGVNQPQHF. The whole variable domain, remainder taken from reference TRBV28 and TRBJ1-5, is DVKVTQSSRYLVKRTGEKVFLECVQDMDHENMFWYRQDPGLGLRLIYFSYDVKMKEKGDIPEGYSVSREKKERFSLILESASTNQTSMYLCASRFQGVNQPQHFGDGTRLSIL.

J is TRBJ1-2 and V is TRBV28, with D possibly TRBD1 on 6 matching bases. Between the trimmed V and J ends, which lost 3 bases and 3 bases, there was a span of 11 bases. CDR1 MDHEN and CDR2 SYDVKM come from the germline V gene. The CDR3 consists of 14 residues. CDR3 amino acids: CASSLLGADYGYTF. In DNA, the CDR3 is TGTGCCAGCAGTTTGCTGGGGGCGGACTATGGCTACACCTTC.

The V gene is TRBV27, the J gene TRBJ2-7; 7 bases are a match to TRBD1. Germline values: CDR1 MNHEY, CDR2 SMNVEV (reference sequence). The V gene end was trimmed by 5 bases and the J gene end by 2 bases; junction bases not matched to a gene: 9. This CDR3 region has 15 residues. This CDR3 reads CASSQDRRSAYEQYF. Written as DNA, the CDR3 is TGTGCCAGCAGTCAGGACAGGCGATCTGCCTACGAGCAGTACTTC.

This chain links TRBV9 with TRBJ1-2; 9 bases are a match to TRBD1. Germline CDR1 and CDR2: SGDLS and YYNGEE. Trimming took 3 bases from V and 10 from J; bases not matched to a gene: 13. This CDR3 has 15 residues. The CDR3 region is CASSAGPPGQGIYTF. The DNA of the CDR3 is TGTGCCAGCAGCGCAGGCCCACCGGGACAGGGAATCTACACCTTC.

The J gene is TRBJ2-1, the V gene TRBV6-4; 8 nucleotides line up with TRBD2. The CDR3 has 15 residues. V gave up 2 bases and J gave up 7 bases; unmatched junction bases: 7. Germline CDR1 MRHNA, CDR2 SNTAGT. The CDR3 here is CASSDGGSGINEQFF. The CDR3 DNA reads TGTGCCAGCAGTGACGGTGGTAGCGGGATTAATGAGCAGTTCTTC.

The V call is TRBV21-1, the J call TRBJ2-3; the table's D call, TRBD2, was not checked against the DNA. TRBV21-1 corresponds to a pseudogene. CDR3 length equals 14 residues. The CDR3: CASSTSGSRDTQYF. CDR3 in DNA: TGTGCCAGCAGCACCAGCGGGAGTCGGGATACGCAGTATTTT.

This clone came up a few times. The chain uses TRBV10-3 and TRBJ2-1; 9 nucleotides match TRBD2. This CDR3 spans 13 amino acids. CDR1 and CDR2 from the germline V gene are ENHRY and SYGVKD. V lost 4 bases, J lost 8 bases, and 3 bases stayed unmatched. CDR3 DNA sequence: TGTGCCATCAGTGTTAGCGGGAGCGATGAGCAGTTCTTC. It encodes CAISVSGSDEQFF.

This clone was seen only a few times. The chain combines TRBV6-1 with TRBJ2-7; D is possibly TRBD2 (6 bases). The CDR3 has 14 residues. Trimming stripped 4 bases from V and 3 bases from J, with 13 bases between. Germline V lookup: CDR1 MNHNS, CDR2 SASEGT. The CDR3 region is CASSGRGASYEQYF. Here the CDR3 DNA reads TGTGCCAGCAGTGGTCGCGGGGCAAGCTACGAGCAGTACTTC.

The chain employs TRBV5-1 and TRBJ2-3; D gene unclear. Trimming pared 0 bases from V and 0 bases from J, leaving 8 bases between. The germline V gene encodes CDR1 SGHRS and CDR2 YFSETQ. CDR3 size: 15 residues. The CDR3 region has the DNA TGCGCCAGCAGCTTGGAACGGTCCAGCACAGATACGCAGTATTTT. Its protein product is CASSLERSSTDTQYF.

The V gene is TRBV30, the J gene TRBJ2-7, with TRBD1 matching over 9 bases. In germline, CDR1 is GTSNPN, CDR2 SVGIG (reference sequence). This CDR3 contains 14 residues. V lost 6 bases to trimming and J lost 0 bases; unmatched junction nucleotides: 6. CDR3 sequence reads: CACSPGQGSYEQYF. CDR3 nucleotides: TGTGCCTGTTCGCCGGGACAGGGCTCCTACGAGCAGTACTTC.

The chain has TRBV28 and TRBJ1-1, with D hard to call. The CDR3 is 12 residues long. The V end lost 3 bases, the J end lost 8 bases, and 10 bases lay between the germline ends. The germline CDR1 and CDR2 sequences are MDHEN and SYDVKM. The CDR3 nucleotides are TGTGCCAGCAGTTTGCGGGATGTGGAAGCTTTCTTT. It encodes CASSLRDVEAFF.

This clone was seen a handful of times. The chain is built from TRBV5-4 and TRBJ1-1; D unclear. The V end was cut by 0 bases, the J end by 2 bases, with 5 bases between. Germline-derived CDR1 and CDR2 are SGHNT and YYREEE (reference sequence). The CDR3 contains 13 residues. CDR3 sequence (DNA): TGTGCCAGCAGCTTGGATTCAAACACTGAAGCTTTCTTT. Translated, it gives CASSLDSNTEAFF.

This rearrangement joins TRBV7-2 to TRBJ2-7, with a weak D call TRBD2 (5 bases). Looked up from germline, CDR1 is SGHTA and CDR2 is FQGNSA. CDR3 size: 13 residues. The V and J ends lost 5 bases and 4 bases respectively, with 12 bases between them. CDR3 residues: CASSAGNSYEQYF. DNA for the CDR3: TGTGCCAGCAGCGCCGGGAACTCTTACGAGCAGTACTTC.

The V and J genes are TRBV4-1 and TRBJ2-1; TRBD1 agrees at 7 bases. Germline assignment: CDR1 MGHRA and CDR2 YSYEKL. The CDR3 is made up of 14 amino acids. V shed 3 bases, J shed 8 bases, and the junction held 7 bases outside the gene matches. The CDR3 here is CASSHGTVIDEQFF. DNA for the CDR3: TGCGCCAGCAGCCACGGGACAGTCATTGATGAGCAGTTCTTC.

The sample holds a few counts of this clone. This chain uses TRBV4-1 with TRBJ1-5; 8 nucleotides agree with TRBD1. The CDR3 is made up of 14 amino acids. Germline values: CDR1 MGHRA, CDR2 YSYEKL. With V trimmed by 3 bases and J by 7 bases, 5 bases remained unmatched. As DNA, the CDR3 is TGCGCCAGCAGCCAGACAGGGGTAAGGCAGCCCCAGCATTTT. Protein: CASSQTGVRQPQHF.